The next 13 T cell receptor beta chains were all read from a single sample in a study of T cell clonality in common variable immunodeficiency. Clones were read by immunoSEQ multiplex PCR, and TCRdb kept only the in-frame ones, dropping some. This record lists under 65,000 clones, none seen once only, and the top ten clones contain roughly 0.83%. Sequenced material: peripheral blood mononuclear cells. The receptors were gathered from a person aged 18 to 75 in good health.

This clone showed up many times. The observed sequence ends 3 residues before the CDR3 terminus, with the missing tail filled in from the germline J gene. This rearrangement joins TRBV4-2 to TRBJ2-1; 12 nucleotides match TRBD2. Germline lookup yields CDR1 LGHNA and CDR2 YNFKEQ. The V gene end was trimmed by 4 bases and the J gene end by 7 bases; junction bases not matched to a gene: 11. There are 17 residues in the CDR3. CDR3 DNA (partial): TGTGCCAGCAGCCCGTGGAGTGGGACTAGCGGGTTAAATGAG. Translation: CASSPWSGTSGLNE. The complete CDR3 sequence is CASSPWSGTSGLNEQFF.

This clone was seen a few times. The read stops 3 residues short of the end of the CDR3; the missing end is completed from the germline J gene. The rearrangement joins TRBV5-1 to TRBJ2-3; possible D gene TRBD2, 7 bases. CDR1 is SGHRS, CDR2 YFSETQ, per germline. CDR3 length equals 16 residues. This CDR3 reads CASSLDAGGQDQPQYF. The part of the CDR3 DNA that was read is TGCGCCAGCAGCCTTGATGCCGGGGGGCAGGATCAGCCG.

This clone showed up many times. With the read ending 3 residues before the CDR3 end, the germline J gene is used to fill in that end. This sequence joins TRBV6-4 and TRBJ2-3, with 8 bases aligning to TRBD2. Germline V lookup: CDR1 MRHNA, CDR2 SNTAGT. Losses at the gene ends were 4 bases for V and 0 bases for J; bases not matched to a gene: 3. The CDR3 loop spans 15 amino acids. The DNA read from the CDR3 is TGTGCCAGCAGTGCTTCTAGCGGGAGCACAGATACG. It translates to CASSASSGSTDT. The complete CDR3 sequence is CASSASSGSTDTQYF.

This clone occurred many times. The CDR3 extends 3 residues past the end of the read, so its final part is completed from the germline J gene. The chain joins TRBV12-3 or TRBV12-4 to TRBJ2-1; D perhaps matches TRBD1 (5 bases). The V end lost 6 bases, the J end lost 5 bases, and 14 bases lay between the germline ends. The CDR3 loop spans 14 amino acids. Here the CDR3 reads CASSSDRRDNEQFF. The sequenced part of the CDR3 DNA is TGTGCCAGCAGCTCAGACCGCAGGGACAATGAG.

Concerning this clone: The read gets to within 3 residues of the CDR3 end, and the germline J gene fills in the rest. The chain uses TRBV6-4 and TRBJ2-3; TRBD1 aligns across 10 bases. Trimming took 2 bases from V and 4 from J; bases not matched to a gene: 0. Germline CDR1 and CDR2: MRHNA and SNTAGT. The CDR3 spans 14 residues. This CDR3 is CASSDGQGADTQYF. Partial CDR3 DNA: TGTGCCAGCAGTGACGGACAGGGGGCAGATACG.

This clone was seen at least ten times. With the read ending 3 residues before the CDR3 end, the germline J gene is used to fill in that end. The V and J genes are TRBV7-3 and TRBJ1-1, with 7 positions matching TRBD1. The V segment lost 5 bases and the J segment 5 bases; nucleotides outside the gene matches: 5. This CDR3 has 13 amino acids. Germline V gene lookup returns CDR1 SGHTA and CDR2 FQGTGA. CDR3 bases read: TGTGCCAGCAGCCGAGACAGGGAAACTGAA. Residues: CASSRDRETE. The CDR3 as a whole reads CASSRDRETEAFF.

This clone was detected many times. Coverage ceases 3 residues before the CDR3 finishes, and the germline J gene fills in the end. The chain couples TRBV5-4 to TRBJ2-5, with a tentative D call TRBD2 (6 bases). Deletions cut 0 bases from V and 2 bases from J, with 8 bases between. There are 14 residues in the CDR3. The germline CDR1 and CDR2 sequences are SGHNT and YYREEE (reference sequence). The CDR3 bases that were read are TGTGCCAGCAGCTTGGACGCGGGACAAGAGACC. This encodes CASSLDAGQET. The CDR3 reads in full as CASSLDAGQETQYF.

A remark on this clone: The sequence runs out 3 residues before the end of the CDR3; the remainder is reconstructed from the germline J gene. The chain employs TRBV11-3 and TRBJ2-7, with D tentatively TRBD2 (5 bases). Germline CDR1 reads SGHNT; CDR2 reads YENEEA. Deletions cut 5 bases from V and 6 bases from J, with 11 bases between. The CDR3 consists of 12 residues. The CDR3 is CASSLGGLEQYF. CDR3 DNA, as far as it was read: TGTGCCAGCAGCCTAGGCGGGCTCGAG.

This clone was detected many times. The read terminates 3 residues ahead of where the CDR3 ends, so the germline J gene completes it. The rearrangement uses TRBV20-1 and TRBJ2-1, with TRBD1 matching over 9 bases. CDR1 and CDR2 from the germline V gene are DFQATT and SNEGSKA (reference sequence). This CDR3 is 14 amino acids long. With V trimmed by 5 bases and J by 8 bases, 10 bases remained unmatched. The CDR3 DNA, read in part, is TGCAGTGCTGGACCGGGACAGGGACCCTATGAG. As protein: CSAGPGQGPYE. From start to end, the CDR3 is CSAGPGQGPYEQFF.

This clone was seen at least ten times. The read comes to an end 3 residues before the CDR3 does, leaving the germline J gene to fill in the end. The genes are TRBV10-3 and TRBJ2-6; D not certain. The V end was cut by 0 bases, the J end by 0 bases, with 6 bases between. CDR1 and CDR2 (germline): ENHRY, SYGVKD. The CDR3 extends over 16 amino acids. The CDR3 is CAISESTGSGANVLTF. The CDR3 bases that were read are TGTGCCATCAGTGAGTCGACGGGCTCTGGGGCCAACGTC.

This clone was recorded many times. Sequencing ends 3 residues short of the CDR3 end; the germline J gene provides the rest. The chain couples TRBV19 to TRBJ2-7, with D possibly being TRBD2 (6 bases). CDR1 is LNHDA and CDR2 is SQIVND in the germline V gene (reference sequence). The CDR3 spans 14 residues. The V end lost 5 bases, the J end lost 3 bases, and 14 bases lay between the germline ends. The CDR3 DNA, read in part, is TGTGCCAGTAGTCCAAACCGGGGGAACTACGAG. Translating gives CASSPNRGNYE. The entire CDR3 protein reads CASSPNRGNYEQYF.

This clone was detected many times. The read ends 3 residues shy of where the CDR3 ends; the end is completed using the germline J gene. The chain carries TRBV7-2 and TRBJ2-5; D remains ambiguous. The germline CDR1 and CDR2 sequences are SGHTA and FQGNSA. V was pared by 3 bases and J by 5 bases, with 13 bases between. This CDR3 spans 14 amino acids. The sequenced part of the CDR3 DNA is TGTGCCAGCAGCTTGGGCAGGATAGTGGAGACC. Amino acids: CASSLGRIVET. The entire CDR3 is CASSLGRIVETQYF.

Concerning this clone: The read gets to within 3 residues of the CDR3 end, and the germline J gene fills in the rest. The V and J genes are TRBV7-2 and TRBJ1-2; D gene ambiguous. Germline lookup yields CDR1 SGHTA and CDR2 FQGNSA. The CDR3 extends over 15 amino acids. CDR3 region: CASSFLAGEPYDYTF. Incomplete CDR3 DNA: TGTGCCAGCAGCTTCCTCGCGGGAGAGCCCTACGAC.